This T cell receptor beta chain was captured in a study of T cells after yellow fever vaccination. Study outcomes and limitations: In post-booster samples, most primary-vaccination clones reappeared (under 98% CD4, 75% to 90% CD8).

This clonotype was seen only a few times. The antigen remains unidentified. The CDR3 consists of 14 residues. Losses at the gene ends were 6 bases for V and 4 bases for J; bases not matched to a gene: 4. Germline V gives CDR1 DFQATT, CDR2 SNEGSKA (reference sequence). TCRdb fed the 5' RACE reads into MiXCR, producing one record per CDR3 protein. This table holds some 300,000 distinct CDR3 sequences, roughly 8% found once. The V gene is TRBV20-1, the J gene TRBJ2-5, with TRBD2 matching over 14 bases. This specimen consisted of PBMCs, obtained more than 40 days after the first yellow fever vaccination. The origin of this receptor is a man between 18 and 29 years old who received the YFV17D yellow fever vaccine. CDR3 residues: CSATGTSGGETQYF. CDR3 nucleotides: TGCAGTGCAACGGGGACTAGCGGGGGAGAGACCCAGTACTTC.